This T cell receptor (beta chain) was obtained from a study of Ad26.COV2.S vaccination and SARS-CoV-2 variants (dated by TCRdb to the early 2020s). At the level of the whole study: TCRbeta repertoire sequencing served as the tool for gauging how specific and how broad the SARS-CoV-2-reactive T cell receptors were following Ad26.COV2.S vaccination. The TCR-sequenced set comprised around 32 samples: some 19 Ad26.COV2.S vaccine recipients, 5 placebo recipients and 8 SARS-CoV-2 convalescent individuals. The investigation overall reported the following: The authors noted that total T cell responses may have been underestimated by the TCR breadth and depth analyses. After vaccination, spike-specific CD8+ and CD4+ T cell responses were reported to show substantial breadth. Compared with placebo recipients, Ad26.COV2.S recipients showed higher spike-specific TCR breadth (P = 0.0014). Vaccine and placebo recipients had comparable non-spike TCR breadth, which fits with the vaccine containing only spike.

TCRbeta CDR3 regions were sequenced with the immunoSEQ Assay. After extraction, genomic DNA underwent amplification by bias-controlled multiplex PCR, followed by high-throughput sequencing. The study's own analysis went as follows. To quantify the absolute abundance of every unique TCRbeta CDR3 region, sequences were collapsed and filtered. T cell fraction was estimated by normalizing TCRbeta template counts to usable DNA, which was measured by amplifying reference genes present in all nucleated cells. Repertoire TCRs were annotated as SARS-CoV-2-specific by exact matching of V gene, CDR3 amino acid sequence and J gene to a known reactive TCR set. The reference SARS-CoV-2 TCR set was obtained from MIRA and was filtered for enrichment in COVID-19-positive ImmuneCODE repertoires, whereby public or cross-reactive TCRs were removed. Based on the MIRA antigens, annotated TCRs were further analysed at the level of specific ORF or position within ORF. Breadth was defined as the number of annotated unique rearrangements divided by the total number of unique productive rearrangements, and depth was defined as the summed frequency of the annotated unique rearrangements. Group comparisons of TCR breadth used two-sided Wilcoxon rank-sum tests. Sourced from immuneACCESS, this table was stored by TCRdb with only in-frame sequences that have V and J called. A share of the clones is absent; for the studies checked, an unresolved V gene accounts for under half, and the remainder has no known explanation. V and J calls and clone size are copied from that table; D and trimming were computed from the DNA. The sample includes 85,000 to 95,000 clones, with 82% observed a single time. About a sixth of the sample belongs to the ten largest clones.

Spanning cysteine to phenylalanine, the CDR3 consists of 15 amino acids. Only the CDR3 DNA is retained, 45 bases long and in frame from the first base. The germline V gene (reference sequence) yields SEHNR for CDR1 and FQNEAQ for CDR2. Deletion took 4 bases off V and 8 bases off J, with a span of 17 bases between the germline ends. Only a few counts were recorded for this clone. Which antigen it targets is not known. One base away there is no much larger clone; base qualities are not given. The time point label, read with the paper, signifies: individuals recovered from natural SARS-CoV-2 infection. The clonotype comes from a human donor who had recovered from COVID-19. Sequences were derived from peripheral blood, sampled after recovery from COVID-19. Recombination connected TRBV7-9 to TRBJ1-4; confidence is insufficient to name the D gene. The CDR3 corresponds to CASSWGGDVGEKLFF. The DNA sequence follows: TGTGCCAGCAGCTGGGGTGGGGATGTGGGAGAAAAACTGTTTTTT.